These 26 T cell receptor beta chains were all obtained from the same sample, sequenced in a study of cytomegalovirus exposure and HLA in healthy donors. PCR employed 60 Vbeta and 13 Jbeta primers. Generated by immunoSEQ multiplex PCR, the TCRdb table keeps only in-frame clones and is missing some. The sample holds roughly 100,000 clones, around 73% seen once. Sequencing was done on a sample of PBMCs. Receptors were obtained from a woman aged 40-49 years in good health and CMV-seronegative.

The sample holds a few counts of this clone. V is TRBV5-1 and J is TRBJ1-1, with D uncertain. CDR3 size: 13 residues. Looked up from germline, CDR1 is SGHRS and CDR2 is YFSETQ. Between the trimmed V and J ends, which lost 0 bases and 6 bases, there was a span of 9 bases. The CDR3 protein is CASSLEGAPEAFF. Here the CDR3 DNA reads TGCGCCAGCAGCTTGGAGGGAGCCCCTGAAGCTTTCTTT.

The J gene is TRBJ2-1, the V gene TRBV27, with 11 bases matching TRBD2. The germline V gene has CDR1 MNHEY and CDR2 SMNVEV (reference sequence). V dropped 6 bases and J dropped 1; count of bases not matched to a gene: 8. The CDR3 has 17 residues. The chain's CDR3 is CASSKPGLAASYNEQFF. In DNA, the CDR3 is TGTGCCAGCAGCAAACCGGGACTAGCGGCTTCCTACAATGAGCAGTTCTTC.

The chain has TRBV5-1 and TRBJ2-1, with 13 bases lining up with TRBD2. The V segment lost 3 bases and the J segment 6 bases; nucleotides outside the gene matches: 3. CDR3 length: 15 amino acids. CDR1 and CDR2 (germline): SGHRS, YFSETQ. The CDR3 DNA is TGCGCCAGCAGCTCTACTAGCGGGAGGGCCAATGAGCAGTTCTTC. Translation: CASSSTSGRANEQFF.

The V call is TRBV10-3, the J call TRBJ1-1, with TRBD1 matching 8 bases. V lost 7 bases and J lost 0; bases outside the gene matches: 4. CDR3 length: 14 amino acids. Germline V gene data show CDR1 as ENHRY and CDR2 as SYGVKD. The CDR3 nucleotides read TGTGCCATCACCCTGGACAGGGTGAACACTGAAGCTTTCTTT. Its translation: CAITLDRVNTEAFF.

This chain joins TRBV11-2 and TRBJ2-7; 11 nucleotides align to TRBD1. V shed 1 base and J 4 bases; nucleotides not matched to a gene: 6. Germline V gene data show CDR1 as SGHAT and CDR2 as FQNNGV. The CDR3 has 16 amino acids. The DNA of the CDR3 is TGTGCCAGCAGCTTAGTTGATGGGACAGGGGGTTACGAGCAGTACTTC. Its protein product is CASSLVDGTGGYEQYF. The complete variable domain, with remaining parts taken from reference TRBV11-2 and TRBJ2-7, reads EAGVAQSPRYKIIEKRQSVAFWCNPISGHATLYWYQQILGQGPKLLIQFQNNGVVDDSQLPKDRFSAERLKGVDSTLKIQPAKLEDSAVYLCASSLVDGTGGYEQYFGPGTRLTVT.

The genes are TRBV7-9 and TRBJ2-1, with D perhaps matching TRBD1 (7 bases). Looked up from germline, CDR1 is SEHNR and CDR2 is FQNEAQ (reference sequence). Trimming cost V 3 bases and J 0 bases, with 12 bases left between them. The CDR3 contains 16 residues. This CDR3 is CASSFNQGGSYNEQFF. DNA of the CDR3: TGTGCCAGCAGCTTTAATCAGGGGGGCTCCTACAATGAGCAGTTCTTC.

The rearrangement uses TRBV7-2 and TRBJ2-2; D may be TRBD2 (5 bases). The germline CDR1 and CDR2 sequences are SGHTA and FQGNSA. With 1 base removed from V and 5 bases from J, the gap between germline ends came to 17 bases. The CDR3 extends over 17 amino acids. CDR3 coding DNA: TGTGCCAGCAGCTTAGGTCCGGGAAGGGTTGGGACCGGGGAGCTGTTTTTT. It encodes CASSLGPGRVGTGELFF.

This clone was seen only a few times. The chain recombines TRBV6-5 with TRBJ1-4; TRBD1 matches at 8 bases. The CDR3 runs to 15 residues. Trimming took 5 bases from V and 2 from J; bases not matched to a gene: 4. CDR1 is MNHEY, CDR2 SVGAGI, per germline. CDR3 bases: TGTGCCAGCAGTGCGGGGGACAGGACTAATGAAAAACTGTTTTTT. This encodes CASSAGDRTNEKLFF.

The chain couples TRBV19 to TRBJ2-4, with 9 bases that match TRBD1. Trimming took 3 bases from V and 1 from J; bases not matched to a gene: 7. Germline loops: CDR1 LNHDA, CDR2 SQIVND (reference sequence). The length of the CDR3 is 17 residues. The CDR3 protein is CASSIGGQGRAKNIQYF. For the CDR3, the DNA is TGTGCCAGTAGTATTGGGGGACAGGGTCGTGCCAAAAACATTCAGTACTTC. The whole variable domain, filled in from reference TRBV19 and TRBJ2-4, reads DGGITQSPKYLFRKEGQNVTLSCEQNLNHDAMYWYRQDPGQGLRLIYYSQIVNDFQKGDIAEGYSVSREKKESFPLTVTSAQKNPTAFYLCASSIGGQGRAKNIQYFGAGTRLSVL.

This chain connects TRBV6-1 to TRBJ2-7, with 8 bases lining up with TRBD1. This CDR3 has 12 residues. Germline CDR1 MNHNS, CDR2 SASEGT. Trimming removed 5 bases from V and 6 bases from J; junction bases left unmatched: 3. The CDR3 loop reads CASSLDRGEQYF. The DNA of the CDR3 is TGTGCCAGCAGTTTAGACAGGGGCGAGCAGTACTTC.

J is TRBJ2-2 and V is TRBV5-1, with D possibly TRBD1 on 5 matching bases. The germline V gene has CDR1 SGHRS and CDR2 YFSETQ. Deletions cut 7 bases from V and 1 base from J, with 8 bases between. The CDR3 loop spans 13 amino acids. Here the CDR3 DNA reads TGCGCCAGCGAAGGGGAGAACACCGGGGAGCTGTTTTTT. It is translated as CASEGENTGELFF. The full variable domain, in which reference TRBV5-1 and TRBJ2-2 provide the parts outside the CDR3, is KAGVTQTPRYLIKTRGQQVTLSCSPISGHRSVSWYQQTPGQGLQFLFEYFSETQRNKGNFPGRFSGRQFSNSRSEMNVSTLELGDSALYLCASEGENTGELFFGEGSRLTVL.

In nucleotides, the CDR3 is TGTGCCAGCAGCCCCGCCAACGGGGGGAATGGCTACACCTTC. Residues: CASSPANGGNGYTF. The chain couples TRBV27 to TRBJ1-2, with D maybe TRBD1 (5 bases). This CDR3 spans 14 amino acids. V lost 6 bases, J lost 6 bases, and 17 bases lay in between. Germline values: CDR1 MNHEY, CDR2 SMNVEV (reference sequence).

The V gene is TRBV28, the J gene TRBJ1-3, with D perhaps matching TRBD1 (6 bases). The germline CDR1 and CDR2 sequences are MDHEN and SYDVKM. Trimming removed 1 base from V and 4 bases from J, with 14 bases in between. CDR3 length: 16 amino acids. The CDR3 sequence: CASSLYGTYSGNTIYF. CDR3 DNA: TGTGCCAGCAGTTTATACGGGACATACTCGGGAAACACCATATATTTT. Using reference TRBV28 and TRBJ1-3 for the parts outside the CDR3, the full variable domain is DVKVTQSSRYLVKRTGEKVFLECVQDMDHENMFWYRQDPGLGLRLIYFSYDVKMKEKGDIPEGYSVSREKKERFSLILESASTNQTSMYLCASSLYGTYSGNTIYFGEGSWLTVV.

The chain combines TRBV2 with TRBJ2-2; 9 nucleotides align to TRBD2. The CDR3 sequence is 14 residues long. Germline CDR1 SNHLY, CDR2 FYNNEI. The ends lost 6 bases at V and 6 bases at J; junction bases unmatched: 5. CDR3 protein: CASSGTSSPGELFF. CDR3 DNA: TGTGCCAGCAGCGGGACTAGCTCCCCCGGGGAGCTGTTTTTT.

V usage is TRBV11-2 and J usage is TRBJ2-7, with TRBD2 as a possible D gene (6 bases). Germline V gene sequence: CDR1 SGHAT, CDR2 FQNNGV. The CDR3 has 15 amino acids. The V end was cut by 5 bases, the J end by 0 bases, with 14 bases between. CDR3 in DNA: TGTGCCAGCAGCCCCCAGGGCGGGAACTCCTACGAGCAGTACTTC. Translating gives CASSPQGGNSYEQYF.

The chain joins TRBV28 to TRBJ2-7, with TRBD2 matching over 11 bases. J lost 4 bases, V lost 5 bases, and 4 bases had no gene match. This CDR3 is built from 14 residues. Germline loops: CDR1 MDHEN, CDR2 SYDVKM. CDR3: CASSTSGSRYEQYF. CDR3 DNA sequence: TGTGCCAGCAGTACTAGCGGGAGTCGGTACGAGCAGTACTTC.

This chain uses TRBV14 with TRBJ2-7; a weak D match, TRBD1 (6 bases). This CDR3 contains 15 residues. With 4 bases removed from V and 2 bases from J, the gap between germline ends came to 15 bases. The V gene's germline CDR1 is SGHDN and CDR2 FVKESK. Here the CDR3 reads CASSLQQGFTYEQYF. The CDR3, as DNA: TGTGCCAGCAGCCTCCAACAGGGTTTCACCTACGAGCAGTACTTC.

The gene calls are TRBV4-2 and TRBJ1-2, with 8 bases identical to TRBD1. The germline CDR1 and CDR2 sequences are LGHNA and YNFKEQ. The CDR3 is 17 residues long. V was pared by 0 bases and J by 3 bases, with 9 bases of the junction left unmatched. This CDR3 reads CASSQDSGGTGHYGYTF. The CDR3, as DNA: TGTGCCAGCAGCCAAGATAGTGGAGGGACAGGCCACTATGGCTACACCTTC.

The chain links TRBV5-1 to TRBJ1-1, with a weak D call TRBD1 (6 bases). Germline assignment: CDR1 SGHRS and CDR2 YFSETQ. V lost 4 bases and J 9 bases, leaving 10 bases between the germline ends. The CDR3 totals 11 residues. CDR3 protein: CASSGDTQAFF. The CDR3 nucleotides are TGCGCCAGCAGCGGGGACACCCAAGCTTTCTTT.

The genes are TRBV10-2 and TRBJ1-2, with D unresolved. Germline-derived CDR1 and CDR2 are WSHSY and SAAADI. Between the trimmed V and J ends, which lost 7 bases and 0 bases, there was a span of 12 bases. The CDR3 spans 14 residues. CDR3 residues: CASIDPSANYGYTF. The DNA of the CDR3 is TGCGCCAGCATTGATCCTTCAGCTAACTATGGCTACACCTTC.

This sequence joins TRBV6-5 and TRBJ2-2, with a possible D match to TRBD1 (6 bases). Per germline, CDR1 MNHEY and CDR2 SVGAGI. Between the trimmed V and J ends, which lost 7 bases and 3 bases, there was a span of 12 bases. The CDR3 runs 14 residues. CDR3 amino acids: CASILQGYTGELFF. CDR3 bases: TGTGCCAGCATTTTACAGGGTTACACCGGGGAGCTGTTTTTT.

The rearrangement uses TRBV2 and TRBJ1-6; D remains unclear. This CDR3 has 15 amino acids. Trimming took 7 bases from V and 5 from J, leaving 15 bases between them. CDR1 and CDR2 from the germline V gene are SNHLY and FYNNEI. CDR3 DNA: TGTGCCAGCACTCAAGAGGAACACAATAATTCACCCCTCCACTTT. Translated, it gives CASTQEEHNNSPLHF. Filled out from reference TRBV2 and TRBJ1-6, the complete variable domain reads EPEVTQTPSHQVTQMGQEVILRCVPISNHLYFYWYRQILGQKVEFLVSFYNNEISEKSEIFDDQFSVERPDGSNFTLKIRSTKLEDSAMYFCASTQEEHNNSPLHFGNGTRLTVT.

This chain connects TRBV5-1 to TRBJ2-5; 7 positions agree with TRBD1. TRBJ2-7 matches the DNA end more closely, so the J call is doubtful. The CDR3 covers 14 residues. From germline, CDR1 is SGHRS and CDR2 YFSETQ. CDR3 sequence reads: CASQPWTGVYEQYF. The DNA of the CDR3 is TGCGCCAGCCAGCCATGGACAGGAGTCTACGAGCAGTACTTC.

CDR3 sequence (DNA): TGTGCCAGCAGCGGTGAAGATGACAGGGGGTTCCACTTT. This translates into CASSGEDDRGFHF. The chain links TRBV2 to TRBJ1-6; 9 bases map to TRBD1. The CDR3 sequence is 13 residues long. With V trimmed by 6 bases and J by 17 bases, 11 bases remained unmatched. Germline V gene sequence: CDR1 SNHLY, CDR2 FYNNEI.

This clone was recorded a few times. This rearrangement joins TRBV6-7 to TRBJ2-7; D is uncertain. TRBV6-7 is an ORF; its function is uncertain. The V end was cut by 4 bases, the J end by 5 bases, with 15 bases between. This CDR3 has 14 amino acids. This CDR3 is CASSLLVRPHEQYF. The CDR3 DNA is TGTGCCAGCAGTTTGTTGGTGAGGCCCCACGAGCAGTACTTC.

The rearrangement uses TRBV14 and TRBJ2-3; D may be TRBD2 (6 bases). The V gene lost 7 bases and the J gene lost 6 bases, with 11 bases spanning the gap. Germline V gene data show CDR1 as SGHDN and CDR2 as FVKESK. CDR3 size: 12 residues. The CDR3 nucleotides are TGTGCCAGCACTACAGGAGGGGATACGCAGTATTTT. Amino acids: CASTTGGDTQYF.